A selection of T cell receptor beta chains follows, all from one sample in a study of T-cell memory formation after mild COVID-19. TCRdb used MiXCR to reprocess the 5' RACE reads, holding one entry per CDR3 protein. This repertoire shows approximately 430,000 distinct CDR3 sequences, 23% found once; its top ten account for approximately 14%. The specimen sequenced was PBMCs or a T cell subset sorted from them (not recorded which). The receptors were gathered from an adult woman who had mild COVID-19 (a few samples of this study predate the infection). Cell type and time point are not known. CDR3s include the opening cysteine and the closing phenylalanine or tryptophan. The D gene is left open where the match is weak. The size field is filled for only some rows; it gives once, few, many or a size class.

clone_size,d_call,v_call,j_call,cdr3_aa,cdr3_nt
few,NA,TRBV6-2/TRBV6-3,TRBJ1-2,CASSVSTDGGYGYTF,TGTGCCAGCAGTGTATCAACGGACGGAGGCTATGGCTACACCTTC
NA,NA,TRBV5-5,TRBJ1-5,CASSLIGDSNQPQHF,TGTGCCAGCAGCTTGATAGGAGATAGCAATCAGCCCCAGCATTTT
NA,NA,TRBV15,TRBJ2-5,CATSRARETQYF,TGTGCCACCAGCAGAGCTAGAGAGACCCAGTACTTC
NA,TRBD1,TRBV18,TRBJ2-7,CASSPGVGQGSEQYF,TGTGCCAGCTCACCCGGCGTGGGACAGGGATCCGAGCAGTACTTC
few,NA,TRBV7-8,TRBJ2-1,CASSLAGGGYEQFF,TGTGCCAGCAGCTTAGCGGGAGGGGGCTATGAGCAGTTCTTC
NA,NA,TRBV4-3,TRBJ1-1,CASSQGAMMNTEAFF,TGCGCCAGCAGCCAAGGGGCTATGATGAACACTGAAGCTTTCTTT
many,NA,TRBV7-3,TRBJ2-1,CASSSGVYNEQFF,TGTGCCAGCAGTTCGGGGGTCTACAATGAGCAGTTCTTC
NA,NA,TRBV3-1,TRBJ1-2,CASSHSDRHYGYTF,TGTGCCAGCAGCCATTCTGACCGCCACTATGGCTACACCTTC
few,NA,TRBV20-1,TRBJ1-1,CSARDLFVMNTEAFF,TGCAGTGCTAGAGATCTCTTCGTGATGAACACTGAAGCTTTCTTT
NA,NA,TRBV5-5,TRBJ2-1,CASRRDEQFF,TGTGCCAGCCGACGGGATGAGCAGTTCTTC
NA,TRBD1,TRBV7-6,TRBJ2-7,CASSLGQGYTYEQYF,TGTGCCAGCAGCTTAGGACAGGGGTATACCTACGAGCAGTACTTC
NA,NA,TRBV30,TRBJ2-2,CAWSVRGFTGELFF,TGTGCCTGGAGTGTAAGAGGGTTCACCGGGGAGCTGTTTTTT
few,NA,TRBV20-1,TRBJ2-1,CSASRRANEQFF,TGCAGTGCGTCGAGACGGGCCAATGAGCAGTTCTTC
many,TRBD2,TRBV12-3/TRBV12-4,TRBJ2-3,CASSLLGHGGASTDTQYF,TGTGCCAGCAGTTTATTGGGGCACGGGGGGGCTAGCACAGATACGCAGTATTTT
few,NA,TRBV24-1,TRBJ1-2,CATSDPDMGGDDYGYTF,TGTGCCACCAGTGACCCAGATATGGGAGGAGATGACTATGGCTACACCTTC
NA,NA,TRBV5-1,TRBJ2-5,CASSLEAGETQYF,TGCGCCAGCAGCTTGGAGGCCGGGGAGACCCAGTACTTC
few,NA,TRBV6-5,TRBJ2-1,CASSYLSGEQFF,TGTGCCAGCAGTTACCTGTCGGGTGAGCAGTTCTTC
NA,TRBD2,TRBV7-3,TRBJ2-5,CASSLIAGGQETQYF,TGTGCCAGCAGCTTAATAGCGGGGGGGCAAGAGACCCAGTACTTC
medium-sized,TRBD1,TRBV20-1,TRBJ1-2,CSARQRGQVIGGYTF,TGCAGTGCTAGACAAAGGGGACAGGTTATAGGAGGCTACACCTTC
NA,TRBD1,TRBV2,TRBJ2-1,CASSEAKQGARNEQFF,TGTGCCAGCAGTGAAGCAAAGCAGGGGGCTAGGAATGAGCAGTTCTTC
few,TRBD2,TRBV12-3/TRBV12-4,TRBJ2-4,CASSSGTSGIALAKNIQYF,TGTGCCAGCAGTTCGGGGACTAGCGGGATAGCATTAGCCAAAAACATTCAGTACTTC
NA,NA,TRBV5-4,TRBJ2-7,CASSLGGRGGGYEQYF,TGTGCCAGCAGCTTGGGGGGCCGGGGAGGCGGCTACGAGCAGTACTTC
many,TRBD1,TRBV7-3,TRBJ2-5,CASSPGTGQETQYF,TGTGCCAGCAGCCCCGGGACAGGTCAGGAGACCCAGTACTTC
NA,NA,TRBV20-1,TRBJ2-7,CSARTHGTASQRGQYF,TGCAGTGCTAGGACGCACGGGACCGCCAGCCAAAGGGGGCAGTACTTC
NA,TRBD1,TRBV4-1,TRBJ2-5,CASSQHWGQGETQYF,TGCGCCAGCAGCCAACACTGGGGACAGGGAGAGACCCAGTACTTC
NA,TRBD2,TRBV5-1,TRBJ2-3,CASKPGGAADTQYF,TGCGCCAGCAAGCCCGGGGGGGCCGCAGATACGCAGTATTTT
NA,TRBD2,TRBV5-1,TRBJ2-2,CASRSGGSNTGELFF,TGCGCCAGCAGGTCCGGGGGGTCGAACACCGGGGAGCTGTTTTTT
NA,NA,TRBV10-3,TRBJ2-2,CAISAGQSNTGELFF,TGTGCCATCAGCGCGGGACAGTCTAACACCGGGGAGCTGTTTTTT
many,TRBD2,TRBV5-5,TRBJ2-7,CASSTGTSPYEQYF,TGTGCCAGCAGCACCGGGACTAGCCCCTACGAGCAGTACTTC
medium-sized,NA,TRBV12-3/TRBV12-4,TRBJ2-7,CASSFGSGGEQYF,TGTGCCAGCAGTTTCGGGTCTGGTGGCGAGCAGTACTTC
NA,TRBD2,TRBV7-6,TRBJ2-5,CASSLASAGAQETQYF,TGTGCCAGCAGCTTGGCTTCAGCGGGAGCACAAGAGACCCAGTACTTC
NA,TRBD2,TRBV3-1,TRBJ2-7,CASSHDSGLAGVSYEQYF,TGTGCCAGCAGCCACGATTCGGGACTAGCGGGGGTCTCCTACGAGCAGTACTTC
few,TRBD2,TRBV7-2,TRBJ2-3,CASSLATGLAGGPSDTQYF,TGTGCCAGCAGCTTAGCGACGGGACTAGCGGGAGGGCCCTCAGATACGCAGTATTTT
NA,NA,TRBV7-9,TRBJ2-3,CASSLSTGDLQYF,TGTGCCAGCAGCTTATCGACGGGAGACTTGCAGTATTTT
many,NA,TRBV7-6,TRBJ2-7,CASSLSRASYEQYF,TGTGCCAGCAGCTTAAGTCGGGCCTCCTACGAGCAGTACTTC
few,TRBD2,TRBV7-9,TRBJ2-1,CASSLAAGGRINEQFF,TGTGCCAGCAGCTTAGCCGCGGGGGGGCGGATCAATGAGCAGTTCTTC
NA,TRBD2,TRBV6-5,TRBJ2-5,CASSYQRGRPEETQYF,TGTGCCAGCAGTTATCAGCGCGGGAGGCCGGAGGAGACCCAGTACTTC
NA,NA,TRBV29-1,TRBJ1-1,CSVGPRLNTEAFF,TGCAGCGTTGGCCCCCGTTTGAACACTGAAGCTTTCTTT
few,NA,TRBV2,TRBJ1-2,CAKEQGNYGYTF,TGTGCCAAGGAACAGGGAAACTATGGCTACACCTTC
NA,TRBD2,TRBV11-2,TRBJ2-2,CASSEGLAGARTGELFF,TGTGCCAGCAGCGAGGGACTAGCGGGGGCCCGCACCGGGGAGCTGTTTTTT
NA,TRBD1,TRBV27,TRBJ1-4,CASSPRDRNEKLFF,TGTGCCAGCAGTCCAAGGGACAGGAATGAAAAACTGTTTTTT
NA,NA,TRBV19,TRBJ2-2,CASSTGGGYGTGELFF,TGTGCCAGTAGCACTGGGGGGGGCTACGGCACCGGGGAGCTGTTTTTT
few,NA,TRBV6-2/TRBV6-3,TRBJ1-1,CASSYGGIKDTEAFF,TGTGCCAGCAGTTACGGGGGAATAAAGGACACTGAAGCTTTCTTT
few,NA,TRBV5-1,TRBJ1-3,CASSLQPMRGYSGNTIYF,TGCGCCAGCAGCCTACAACCGATGCGAGGTTACTCTGGAAACACCATATATTTT
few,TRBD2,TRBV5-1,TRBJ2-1,CASRLGRGELYNEQFF,TGCGCCAGCAGACTTGGGCGGGGGGAACTTTACAATGAGCAGTTCTTC
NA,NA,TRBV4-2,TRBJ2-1,CASSQDLLGSSYNEQFF,TGTGCCAGCAGCCAAGATCTCCTAGGGAGCTCCTACAATGAGCAGTTCTTC
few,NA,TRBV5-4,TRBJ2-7,CASSLGQSLDEQYF,TGTGCCAGCAGCTTGGGACAGAGTTTGGACGAGCAGTACTTC
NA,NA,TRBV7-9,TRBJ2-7,CASSLGQTKDYEQYF,TGTGCCAGCAGCTTAGGGCAGACGAAGGACTACGAGCAGTACTTC
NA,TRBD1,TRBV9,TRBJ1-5,CASSAGQASNQPQHF,TGTGCCAGCAGCGCTGGACAGGCCAGCAATCAGCCCCAGCATTTT